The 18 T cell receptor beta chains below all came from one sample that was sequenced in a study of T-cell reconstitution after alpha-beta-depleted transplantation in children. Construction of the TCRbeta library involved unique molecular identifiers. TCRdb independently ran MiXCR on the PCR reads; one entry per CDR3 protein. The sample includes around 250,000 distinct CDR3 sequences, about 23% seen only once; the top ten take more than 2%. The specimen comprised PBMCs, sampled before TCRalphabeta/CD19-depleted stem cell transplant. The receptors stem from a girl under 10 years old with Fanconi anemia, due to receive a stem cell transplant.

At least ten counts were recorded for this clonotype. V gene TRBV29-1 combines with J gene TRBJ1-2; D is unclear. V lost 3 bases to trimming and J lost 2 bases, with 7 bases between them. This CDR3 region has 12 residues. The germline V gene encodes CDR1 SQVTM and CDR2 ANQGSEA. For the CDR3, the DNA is TGCAGCGTTGATTGGGAGAACTATGGCTACACCTTC. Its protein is CSVDWENYGYTF.

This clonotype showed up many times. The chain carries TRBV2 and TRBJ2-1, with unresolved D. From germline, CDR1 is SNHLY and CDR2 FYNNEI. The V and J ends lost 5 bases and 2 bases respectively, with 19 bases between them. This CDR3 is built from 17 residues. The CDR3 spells CASSPNRRLVTYNEQFF. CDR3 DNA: TGTGCCAGCAGTCCTAACAGACGACTGGTAACCTACAATGAGCAGTTCTTC.

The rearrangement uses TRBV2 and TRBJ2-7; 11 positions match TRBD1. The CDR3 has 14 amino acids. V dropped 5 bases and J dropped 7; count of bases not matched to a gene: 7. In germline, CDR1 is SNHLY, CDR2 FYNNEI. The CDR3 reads CASSYGQGAREQYF. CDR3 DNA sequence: TGTGCCAGCAGTTATGGACAGGGGGCGCGAGAGCAGTACTTC.

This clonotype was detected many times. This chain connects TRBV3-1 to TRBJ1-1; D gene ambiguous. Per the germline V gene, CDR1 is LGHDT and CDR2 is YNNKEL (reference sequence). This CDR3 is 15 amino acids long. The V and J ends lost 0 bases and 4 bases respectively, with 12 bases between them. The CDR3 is CASSQDPGLSTEAFF. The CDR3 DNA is TGTGCCAGCAGCCAAGATCCGGGGTTGAGCACTGAAGCTTTCTTT. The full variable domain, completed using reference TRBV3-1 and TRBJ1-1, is DTAVSQTPKYLVTQMGNDKSIKCEQNLGHDTMYWYKQDSKKFLKIMFSYNNKELIINETVPNRFSPKSPDKAHLNLHINSLELGDSAVYFCASSQDPGLSTEAFFGQGTRLTVV.

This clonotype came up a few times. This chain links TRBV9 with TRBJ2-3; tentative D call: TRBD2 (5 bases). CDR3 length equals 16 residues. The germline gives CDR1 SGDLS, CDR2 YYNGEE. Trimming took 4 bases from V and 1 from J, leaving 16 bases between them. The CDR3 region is CASSPRTWNGTDTQYF. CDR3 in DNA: TGTGCCAGCAGCCCTAGGACTTGGAATGGCACAGATACGCAGTATTTT.

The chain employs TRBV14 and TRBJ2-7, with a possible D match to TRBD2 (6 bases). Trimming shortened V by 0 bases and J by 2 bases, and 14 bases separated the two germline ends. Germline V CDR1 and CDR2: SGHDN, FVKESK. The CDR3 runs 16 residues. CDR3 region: CASSQDWGGNPYEQYF. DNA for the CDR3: TGTGCCAGCAGCCAAGATTGGGGCGGGAACCCCTACGAGCAGTACTTC.

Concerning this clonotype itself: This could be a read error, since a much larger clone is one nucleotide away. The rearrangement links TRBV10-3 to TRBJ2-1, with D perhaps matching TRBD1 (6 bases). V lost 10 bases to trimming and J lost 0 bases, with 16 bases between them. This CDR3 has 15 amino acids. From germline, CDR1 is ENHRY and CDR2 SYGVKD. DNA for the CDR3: TGTGCCAGCTGCCCTTTAGGGGGCTCCTACAATGAGCAGTTCTTC. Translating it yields CASCPLGGSYNEQFF.

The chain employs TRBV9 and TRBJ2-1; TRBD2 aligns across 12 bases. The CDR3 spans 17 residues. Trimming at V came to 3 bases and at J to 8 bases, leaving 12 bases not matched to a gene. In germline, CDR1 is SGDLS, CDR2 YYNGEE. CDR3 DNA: TGTGCCAGCAGCGCCCTCACCCCTAGCGGGGGGGCGGATGAGCAGTTCTTC. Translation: CASSALTPSGGADEQFF.

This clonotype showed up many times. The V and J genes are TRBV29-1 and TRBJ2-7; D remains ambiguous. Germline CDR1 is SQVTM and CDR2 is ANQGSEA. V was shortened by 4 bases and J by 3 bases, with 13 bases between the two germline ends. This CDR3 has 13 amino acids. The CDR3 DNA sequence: TGCAGCGTTGTAAGCAGACCGGGCTACGAGCAGTACTTC. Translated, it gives CSVVSRPGYEQYF.

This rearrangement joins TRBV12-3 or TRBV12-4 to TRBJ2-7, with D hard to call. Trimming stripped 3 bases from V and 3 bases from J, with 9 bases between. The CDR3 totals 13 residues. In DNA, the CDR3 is TGTGCCAGCAGTTTCAGACTTTACTACGAGCAGTACTTC. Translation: CASSFRLYYEQYF.

The CDR3 loop is CASSGRTSDTGELFF. CDR3 DNA sequence: TGTGCCAGCAGTGGTCGGACTAGCGACACCGGGGAGCTGTTTTTT. This rearrangement joins TRBV2 to TRBJ2-2, with 9 bases identical to TRBD2. The CDR3 loop spans 15 amino acids. From germline, CDR1 is SNHLY and CDR2 FYNNEI. Trimming cost V 4 bases and J 3 bases; bases outside gene matches: 3. Filled out from reference TRBV2 and TRBJ2-2, the complete variable domain reads EPEVTQTPSHQVTQMGQEVILRCVPISNHLYFYWYRQILGQKVEFLVSFYNNEISEKSEIFDDQFSVERPDGSNFTLKIRSTKLEDSAMYFCASSGRTSDTGELFFGEGSRLTVL.

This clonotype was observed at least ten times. The CDR3 coding sequence is TGTGCCATAGGGACAGGCTACAATGAGCAGTTCTTC. It encodes CAIGTGYNEQFF. The V and J genes are TRBV10-3 and TRBJ2-1; 8 bases are a match to TRBD1. From germline, CDR1 is ENHRY and CDR2 SYGVKD. The CDR3 consists of 12 residues. J was trimmed by 3 bases and V by 9 bases; bases with no gene match: 1.

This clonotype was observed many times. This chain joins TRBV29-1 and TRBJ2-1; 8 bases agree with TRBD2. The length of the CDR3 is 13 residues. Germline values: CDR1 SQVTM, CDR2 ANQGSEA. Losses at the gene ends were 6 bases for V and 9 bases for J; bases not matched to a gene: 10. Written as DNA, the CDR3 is TGCAGCGTCCAACGGACTAGCCGGGGTGAGCAGTTCTTC. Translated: CSVQRTSRGEQFF.

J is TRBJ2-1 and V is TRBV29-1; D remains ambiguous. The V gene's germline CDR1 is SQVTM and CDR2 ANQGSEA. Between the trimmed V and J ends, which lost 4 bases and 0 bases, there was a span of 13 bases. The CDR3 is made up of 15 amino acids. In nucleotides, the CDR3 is TGCAGCGTTGGGGTACCGAGTCCCTCCTACAATGAGCAGTTCTTC. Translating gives CSVGVPSPSYNEQFF.

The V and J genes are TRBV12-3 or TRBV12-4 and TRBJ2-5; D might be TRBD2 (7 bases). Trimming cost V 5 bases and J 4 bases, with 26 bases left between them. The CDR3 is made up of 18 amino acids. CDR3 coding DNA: TGTGCCAGCAGTCCCAAAGTGGGGGGGGCCAGGTTGGTAGAGACCCAGTACTTC. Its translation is CASSPKVGGARLVETQYF.

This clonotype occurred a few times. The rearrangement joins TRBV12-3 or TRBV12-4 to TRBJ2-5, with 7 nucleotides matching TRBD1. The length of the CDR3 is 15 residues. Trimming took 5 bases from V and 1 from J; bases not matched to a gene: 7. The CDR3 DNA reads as TGTGCCAGCAGTCAGAGACAGGGCTCCCAAGAGACCCAGTACTTC. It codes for CASSQRQGSQETQYF.

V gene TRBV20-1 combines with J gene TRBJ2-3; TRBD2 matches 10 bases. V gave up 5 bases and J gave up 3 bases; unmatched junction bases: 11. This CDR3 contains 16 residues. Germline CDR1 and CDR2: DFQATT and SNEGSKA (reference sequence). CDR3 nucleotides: TGCAGTGCTTTTAGCGGGAGGAAATGGGGTACAGATACGCAGTATTTT. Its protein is CSAFSGRKWGTDTQYF.

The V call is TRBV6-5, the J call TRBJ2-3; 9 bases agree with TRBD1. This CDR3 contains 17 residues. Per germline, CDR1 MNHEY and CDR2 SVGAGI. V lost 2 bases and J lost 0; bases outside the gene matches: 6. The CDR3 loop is CASSYGTGISSTDTQYF. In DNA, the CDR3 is TGTGCCAGCAGTTACGGGACAGGGATTTCTAGCACAGATACGCAGTATTTT.